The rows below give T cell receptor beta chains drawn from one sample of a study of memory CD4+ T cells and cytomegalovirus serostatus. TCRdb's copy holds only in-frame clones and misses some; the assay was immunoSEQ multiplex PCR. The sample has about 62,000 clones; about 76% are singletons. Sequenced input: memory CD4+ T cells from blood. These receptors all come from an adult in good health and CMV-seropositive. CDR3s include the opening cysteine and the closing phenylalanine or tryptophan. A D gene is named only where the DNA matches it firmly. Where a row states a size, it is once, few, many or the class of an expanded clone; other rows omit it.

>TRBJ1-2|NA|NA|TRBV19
CASSIAGVRGYGYTF
TGTGCCAGTAGTATAGCCGGTGTTAGGGGCTATGGCTACACCTTC
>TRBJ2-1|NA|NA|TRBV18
CATSRAVNYNEQFF
TGTGCCACCAGCCGGGCGGTAAACTACAATGAGCAGTTCTTC
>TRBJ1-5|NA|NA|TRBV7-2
CASSLVGVGGQPQHF
TGTGCCAGCAGCTTAGTCGGCGTGGGCGGTCAGCCCCAGCATTTT
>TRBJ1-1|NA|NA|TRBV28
CASSLSAGFTEAFF
TGTGCCAGCAGTTTATCTGCAGGGTTCACTGAAGCTTTCTTT
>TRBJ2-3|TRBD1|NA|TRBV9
CASVRGSVSTDTQYF
TGTGCCAGCGTCAGGGGGTCCGTGAGCACAGATACGCAGTATTTT
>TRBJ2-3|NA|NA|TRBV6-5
CATSRVVPGTDTQYF
TGTGCCACCTCCCGCGTCGTGCCAGGCACAGATACGCAGTATTTT
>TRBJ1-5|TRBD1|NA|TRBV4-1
CASSSDRTGTIQPQHF
TGCGCCAGCAGCAGCGACAGGACAGGGACCATTCAGCCCCAGCATTTT
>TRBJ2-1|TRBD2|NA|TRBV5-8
CASSQPTSGRAVYNEQFF
TGTGCCAGCAGCCAACCGACTAGCGGGAGGGCCGTGTACAATGAGCAGTTCTTC
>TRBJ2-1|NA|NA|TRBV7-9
CASTLDNEQFF
TGTGCCAGCACCCTAGACAATGAGCAGTTCTTC
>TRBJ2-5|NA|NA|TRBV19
CASSRDPQETQYF
TGTGCCAGTAGTAGGGATCCGCAAGAGACCCAGTACTTC
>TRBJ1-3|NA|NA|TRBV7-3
CASSPSGARSDTIYF
TGTGCCAGCAGCCCCTCGGGGGCGAGGTCGGACACCATATATTTT
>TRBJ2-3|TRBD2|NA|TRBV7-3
CASSLFAGTSGGASDTQYF
TGTGCCAGCAGCTTATTCGCCGGGACTAGCGGGGGGGCCAGCGATACGCAGTATTTT
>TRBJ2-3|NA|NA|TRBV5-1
CASSLESRQAISTDTQYF
TGCGCCAGCAGCTTGGAGTCCCGGCAGGCTATCTCCACAGATACGCAGTATTTT
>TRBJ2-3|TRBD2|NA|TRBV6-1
CASSEAGGSDTQYF
TGTGCCAGCAGTGAAGCGGGGGGGTCAGATACGCAGTATTTT
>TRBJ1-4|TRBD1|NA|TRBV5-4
CASSEAGGNEKLFF
TGTGCCAGCAGTGAGGCAGGGGGTAATGAAAAACTGTTTTTT
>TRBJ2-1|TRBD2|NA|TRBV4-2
CASSQDLGLAGGDEQFF
TGTGCCAGCAGCCAAGATTTGGGACTAGCGGGAGGAGATGAGCAGTTCTTC
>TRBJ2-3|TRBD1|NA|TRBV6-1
CASKQGQDTQYF
TGTGCCAGCAAACAGGGGCAAGATACGCAGTATTTT
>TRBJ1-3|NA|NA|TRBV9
CASSPRGQGSGNTIYF
TGTGCCAGCAGCCCGCGGGGTCAGGGCTCTGGAAACACCATATATTTT
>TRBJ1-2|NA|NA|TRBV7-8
CASSLAPTGDGYTF
TGTGCCAGCAGCTTAGCGCCAACAGGCGATGGCTACACCTTC
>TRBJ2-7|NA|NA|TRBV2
CASSEGYYEQYF
TGTGCCAGCAGTGAAGGGTATTACGAGCAGTACTTC
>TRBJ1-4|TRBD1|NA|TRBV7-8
CASSRDRGDEKLFF
TGTGCCAGCAGCAGGGACAGGGGGGATGAAAAACTGTTTTTT
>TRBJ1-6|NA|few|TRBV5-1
CASSLVGENSPLHF
TGCGCCAGCAGCTTAGTAGGGGAAAATTCACCCCTCCACTTT
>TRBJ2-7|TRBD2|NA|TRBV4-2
CASSQAGGNRFPCEQYF
TGTGCCAGCAGCCAAGCGGGGGGGAACAGGTTTCCCTGCGAGCAGTACTTC
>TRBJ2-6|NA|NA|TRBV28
CASSPAGANVLTF
TGTGCCAGCTCCCCCGCCGGGGCCAACGTCCTGACTTTC
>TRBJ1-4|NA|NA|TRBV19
CASSSPGRGNEKLFF
TGTGCCAGTAGCTCCCCGGGGCGCGGTAATGAAAAACTGTTTTTT
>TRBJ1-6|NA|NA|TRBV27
CASRLGAPYNSPLHF
TGTGCCAGCAGACTAGGGGCACCATATAATTCACCCCTCCACTTT
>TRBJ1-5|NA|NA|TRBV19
CASSGRYYSNQPQHF
TGTGCCAGTTCCGGACGGTATTATAGCAATCAGCCCCAGCATTTT
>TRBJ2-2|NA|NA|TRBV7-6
CASSMDPASGGELFF
TGTGCCAGCAGCATGGACCCCGCTAGTGGCGGGGAGCTGTTTTTT
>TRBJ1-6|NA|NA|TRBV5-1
CASWSGTVNSPLHF
TGCGCCAGCTGGTCCGGGACGGTTAATTCACCCCTCCACTTT
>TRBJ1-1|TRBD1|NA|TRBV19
CASSIVGQGATEAFF
TGTGCCAGTAGTATAGTCGGCCAGGGGGCCACTGAAGCTTTCTTT
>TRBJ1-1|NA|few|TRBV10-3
CAISAGAPMNTEAFF
TGTGCCATCAGTGCGGGGGCCCCTATGAACACTGAAGCTTTCTTT
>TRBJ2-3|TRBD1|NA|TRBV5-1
CASSPGQGLDTQYF
TGCGCCAGCAGCCCCGGACAGGGATTAGATACGCAGTATTTT
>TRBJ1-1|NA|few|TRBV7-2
CASSRHRGTDNTEAFF
TGTGCCAGCAGCCGGCACCGGGGGACGGATAACACTGAAGCTTTCTTT
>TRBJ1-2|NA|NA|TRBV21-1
CASSKGVGNGYTF
TGTGCCAGCAGCAAAGGGGTGGGGAATGGCTACACCTTC
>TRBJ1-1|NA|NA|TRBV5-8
CASSLVGTGTEAFF
TGTGCCAGCAGCTTGGTGGGAACGGGCACTGAAGCTTTCTTT
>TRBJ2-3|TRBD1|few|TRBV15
CATSRDRGPADTQYF
TGTGCCACCAGCAGAGATAGGGGGCCGGCAGATACGCAGTATTTT
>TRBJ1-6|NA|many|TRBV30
CAWGDRYNSPLHF
TGTGCCTGGGGCGACAGGTATAATTCACCCCTCCACTTT
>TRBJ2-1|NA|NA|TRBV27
CASSLGQDYYNEQFF
TGTGCCAGCAGTTTAGGACAGGACTACTACAATGAGCAGTTCTTC
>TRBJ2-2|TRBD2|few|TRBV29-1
CSVGGTSGGIRTGELFF
TGCAGCGTTGGAGGGACTAGCGGGGGAATTAGAACCGGGGAGCTGTTTTTT
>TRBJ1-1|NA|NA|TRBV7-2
CASSSGGADTEAFF
TGTGCCAGCAGCTCCGGGGGGGCGGACACTGAAGCTTTCTTT
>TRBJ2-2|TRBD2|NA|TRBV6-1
CASLWGRDGELFF
TGTGCCAGCCTTTGGGGGAGGGACGGGGAGCTGTTTTTT
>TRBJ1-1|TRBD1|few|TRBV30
CACGQGAVNTEAFF
TGTGCCTGCGGACAGGGGGCCGTTAACACTGAAGCTTTCTTT
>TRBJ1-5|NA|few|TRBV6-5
CASGTRGPQHF
TGTGCCAGCGGAACCCGTGGGCCCCAGCATTTT
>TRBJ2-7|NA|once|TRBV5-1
CASSLAPAGNYEQYF
TGCGCCAGCAGCTTGGCCCCGGCGGGAAACTACGAGCAGTACTTC
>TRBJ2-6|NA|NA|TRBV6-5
CASSWSGANVLTF
TGTGCCAGCAGTTGGAGTGGGGCCAACGTCCTGACTTTC
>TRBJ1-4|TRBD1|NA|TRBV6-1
CASRGDRGFTEKLFF
TGTGCCAGCAGGGGGGACAGGGGGTTTACTGAAAAACTGTTTTTT
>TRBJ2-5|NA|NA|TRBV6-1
CASSSTGGPRETQYF
TGTGCCAGCAGTTCAACCGGGGGGCCCCGGGAGACCCAGTACTTC
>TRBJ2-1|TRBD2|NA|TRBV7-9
CASSYSGGADEQFF
TGTGCCAGCAGTTATAGCGGGGGGGCCGATGAGCAGTTCTTC
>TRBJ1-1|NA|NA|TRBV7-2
CASSSEPFRAGTEAFF
TGTGCCAGCAGCTCGGAACCTTTCAGGGCAGGCACTGAAGCTTTCTTT
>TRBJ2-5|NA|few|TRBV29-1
CSVEPLPRETQYF
TGCAGCGTTGAACCCCTGCCCAGGGAGACCCAGTACTTC
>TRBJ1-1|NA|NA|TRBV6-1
CASSTTGGNTEAFF
TGTGCCAGCAGCACGACCGGGGGGAACACTGAAGCTTTCTTT
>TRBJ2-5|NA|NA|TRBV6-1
CASSETRGPGTQYF
TGTGCCAGCAGTGAAACCAGGGGCCCTGGGACCCAGTACTTC
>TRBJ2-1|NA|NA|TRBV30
CAWDLLSIGYNEQFF
TGTGCCTGGGATCTTCTCTCTATCGGTTACAATGAGCAGTTCTTC
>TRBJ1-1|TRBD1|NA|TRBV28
CASSFGTAFLNTEAFF
TGTGCCAGCAGCTTCGGGACAGCCTTCTTGAACACTGAAGCTTTCTTT
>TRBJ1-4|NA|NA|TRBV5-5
CASSLGTGYNEKLFF
TGTGCCAGCAGCTTGGGTACCGGTTATAATGAAAAACTGTTTTTT
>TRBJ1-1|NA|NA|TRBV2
CASTRTAMNTEAFF
TGTGCCAGCACCAGGACAGCAATGAACACTGAAGCTTTCTTT
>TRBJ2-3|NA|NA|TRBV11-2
CASSLSGFGVGSTDTQYF
TGTGCCAGCAGCTTAAGTGGATTCGGGGTGGGGTCCACAGATACGCAGTATTTT